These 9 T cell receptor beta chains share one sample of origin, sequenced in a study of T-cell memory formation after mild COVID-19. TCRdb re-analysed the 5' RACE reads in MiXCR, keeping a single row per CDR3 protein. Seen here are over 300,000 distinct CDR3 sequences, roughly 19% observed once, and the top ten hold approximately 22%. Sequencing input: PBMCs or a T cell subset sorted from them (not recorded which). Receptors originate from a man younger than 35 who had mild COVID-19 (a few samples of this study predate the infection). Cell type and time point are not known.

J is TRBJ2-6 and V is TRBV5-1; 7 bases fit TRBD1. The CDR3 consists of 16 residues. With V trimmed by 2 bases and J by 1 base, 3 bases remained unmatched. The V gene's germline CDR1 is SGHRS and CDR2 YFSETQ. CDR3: CASSLEGASGANVLTF. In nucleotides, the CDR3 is TGCGCCAGCAGCTTAGAGGGGGCGTCTGGGGCCAACGTCCTGACTTTC.

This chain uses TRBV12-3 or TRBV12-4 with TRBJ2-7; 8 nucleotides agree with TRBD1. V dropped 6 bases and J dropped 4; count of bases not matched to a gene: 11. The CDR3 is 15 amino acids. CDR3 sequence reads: CASSKLGQGPYEQYF. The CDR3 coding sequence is TGTGCCAGCAGCAAGCTCGGACAGGGACCTTACGAGCAGTACTTC.

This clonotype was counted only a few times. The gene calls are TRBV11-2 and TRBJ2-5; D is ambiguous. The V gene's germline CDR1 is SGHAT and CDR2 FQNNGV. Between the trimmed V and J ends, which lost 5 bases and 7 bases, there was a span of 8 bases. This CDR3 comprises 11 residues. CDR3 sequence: CASSPRRTQYF. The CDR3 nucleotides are TGTGCCAGCAGCCCCCGCAGGACCCAGTACTTC.

The CDR3, as DNA: TGTGCCAGCAGCTTCTCGGGCTCTGGGGCCAACGTCCTGACTTTC. This codes for CASSFSGSGANVLTF. This chain uses TRBV7-2 with TRBJ2-6; D remains unclear. There are 15 residues in the CDR3. Germline V gene sequence: CDR1 SGHTA, CDR2 FQGNSA. V was pared by 3 bases and J by 0 bases, with 6 bases between.

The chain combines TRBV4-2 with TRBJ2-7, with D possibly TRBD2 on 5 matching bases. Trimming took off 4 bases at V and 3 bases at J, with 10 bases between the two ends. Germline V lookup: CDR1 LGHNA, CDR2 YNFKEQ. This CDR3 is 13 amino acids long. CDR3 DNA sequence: TGTGCCAGCAGCCGGGAGCTTGACTACGAGCAGTACTTC. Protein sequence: CASSRELDYEQYF.

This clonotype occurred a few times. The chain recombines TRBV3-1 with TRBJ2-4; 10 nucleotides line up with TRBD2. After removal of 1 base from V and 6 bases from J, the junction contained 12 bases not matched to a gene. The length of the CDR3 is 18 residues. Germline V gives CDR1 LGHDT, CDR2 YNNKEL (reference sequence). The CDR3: CASSQGSSGGALRNIQYF. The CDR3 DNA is TGTGCCAGCAGCCAAGGTAGCAGCGGGGGGGCCTTGAGAAACATTCAGTACTTC.

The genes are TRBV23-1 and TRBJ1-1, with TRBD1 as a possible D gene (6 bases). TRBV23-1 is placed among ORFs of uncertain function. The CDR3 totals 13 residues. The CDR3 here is CAPQGQTRAEAFF. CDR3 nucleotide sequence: TGCGCACCTCAGGGGCAGACGAGGGCTGAAGCTTTCTTT.

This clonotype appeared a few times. CDR3 loop: CAISEWTGYEQYF. The CDR3 nucleotides are TGTGCCATCAGTGAGTGGACAGGGTACGAGCAGTACTTC. The chain recombines TRBV10-3 with TRBJ2-7, with 8 nucleotides matching TRBD1. The CDR3 consists of 13 residues. The V and J ends lost 1 base and 4 bases, in that order; junction bases with no gene match: 0. CDR1 is ENHRY, CDR2 SYGVKD, per germline.

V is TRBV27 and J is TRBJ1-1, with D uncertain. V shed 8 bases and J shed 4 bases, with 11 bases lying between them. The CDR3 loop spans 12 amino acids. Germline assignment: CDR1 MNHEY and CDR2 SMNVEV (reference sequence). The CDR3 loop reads CASARWGTEAFF. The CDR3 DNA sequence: TGTGCCAGCGCGAGGTGGGGCACTGAAGCTTTCTTT.